This TCR beta chain was profiled in a study of T cells in Graves' hyperthyroidism and ophthalmopathy. Whole-study results and caveats: For ophthalmopathy, model prediction preceded onset by a median roughly 5.9 months.

TCR beta CDR3 regions were amplified from RNA transcripts. With the HTBI primer set, the TCR CDR3 went through a first round of RT-PCR. Each CDR3 protein gets one entry after TCRdb re-called the multiplex PCR reads with MiXCR. The repertoire holds around 700,000 distinct CDR3 sequences, with 15% to 20% as singletons. For this clonotype: The target antigen is unknown.

The study enrolled patients aged 18 to 65 with newly diagnosed hyperthyroidism of under 2 months' duration. Lactation, pregnancy, other autoimmune disease or uncontrolled infection excluded patients. Material: blood. This TCR derives from a woman aged 50 to 65 with Graves' hyperthyroidism that later progressed to Graves' ophthalmopathy.

The CDR3, as DNA: TGTGCCACCAGTGATTTTGAGGAGACCCAGTACTTC. Encoded protein: CATSDFEETQYF. The chain recombines TRBV24-1 with TRBJ2-5; D remains unclear. V gave up 1 base and J gave up 5 bases, with 4 bases separating them. The CDR3 totals 12 residues. Germline V gene sequence: CDR1 KGHDR, CDR2 SFDVKD.